The T cell receptor beta chain under discussion was sequenced for a study of blood T cell repertoires in COVID-19. Study overall: Sample material is recorded as cDNA or gDNA derived from T cells, B-cell-depleted T cells, or PBMCs.

The V end was cut by 1 base, the J end by 8 bases, with 8 bases between. CDR3 length equals 12 residues. CDR1 and CDR2 (germline): MGHRA, YSYEKL. Each participant's cohort was designated according to participant-reported clinical history. The repertoire was sequenced with immunoSEQ multiplex PCR; TCRdb's copy has only in-frame clones and lacks some. The data show 200,000 to 250,000 clones, 86% seen once. This clone was counted between two and nine times. The TCR originated in a woman aged 40 to 55 with acute COVID-19. Sequenced: PBMCs or T cells enriched from blood (not recorded which). The chain links TRBV4-1 to TRBJ1-2, with D hard to call. The CDR3 loop is CASSQGELGYTF. CDR3 nucleotides: TGCGCCAGCAGCCAAGGTGAACTCGGCTACACCTTC.